Reported below is one T cell receptor (beta chain). This record comes from a study of blood T cell repertoires in COVID-19. On the study more broadly: T cells, B-cell-depleted T cells, or PBMCs supplied cDNA or gDNA.

Original processing methods: For nucleated cells, counts were estimated from reference gene primer amplification. The table came from immunoSEQ multiplex PCR; TCRdb's copy has only in-frame clones and leaves some out. From that table come the V and J calls and clone size; the DNA was used to work out D and trimming. The data show 200,000 to 300,000 clones, about nine tenths seen once. Per the germline V gene, CDR1 is LGHDT and CDR2 is YNNKEL (reference sequence). This CDR3 contains 15 residues. The V end was cut by 4 bases, the J end by 1 base, with 13 bases between. Seattle researchers signed up patients amid active infection and tracked them longitudinally.

This clonotype was sampled from a man younger than 45 with COVID-19, enrolled during active disease. The sample comprised peripheral blood. J is TRBJ1-1 and V is TRBV3-1 (or the pseudogene TRBV3-2), with a weak D call TRBD1 (6 bases). CDR3 region: CASSLNRAGNTEAFF. The CDR3 DNA reads as TGTGCCAGCAGCCTAAACAGGGCGGGGAACACTGAAGCTTTCTTT.